Listed below are T cell receptor beta chains from one sample, sequenced in a study of a mutant IDH1 vaccine in newly diagnosed glioma. Sequencing was performed with immunoSEQ multiplex PCR; in TCRdb, only in-frame clones are kept and a portion is missing. Found here are some 33,000 clones, under 80% of them singletons; the top ten hold around 26%. The antigens for these receptors are not known. This specimen was PBMCs, taken from a glioma patient whose treatment included an IDH1 peptide vaccine. These receptors all stem from a man in his thirties or forties with glioma. CDR3s include the opening cysteine and the closing phenylalanine or tryptophan. Fields, in order: clone size, J gene, D gene, V gene, CDR3 DNA, CDR3 protein. D genes are given only for firm matches. Clone size is stated in some rows and not others, as once, few, many or a class when expanded.

>once|TRBJ2-1|NA|TRBV6-1
TGTGCCAGCAGTGAAGGGGCTAGCCCTTACAATGAGCAGTTCTTC
CASSEGASPYNEQFF
>NA|TRBJ2-1|TRBD2|TRBV13
TGTGCCAGCAGCCCAGCGGGGGGGCCTGACAATGAGCAGTTCTTC
CASSPAGGPDNEQFF
>NA|TRBJ1-1|NA|TRBV30
TGTGCCTACCTCCCGGGCCTACGGGGACCCACTGAAGCTTTCTTT
CAYLPGLRGPTEAFF
>NA|TRBJ1-2|NA|TRBV6-6
TGTGCCAGCAGTCCCCCTCTACCGGCAGTCGACTATGGCTACACCTTC
CASSPPLPAVDYGYTF
>NA|TRBJ1-2|TRBD1|TRBV27
TGTGCCAGCAGTCCTGGGACAGGGGGAGGTCGGGGCTACACCTTC
CASSPGTGGGRGYTF
>once|TRBJ2-7|TRBD1|TRBV5-6
TGTGCCAGCAGGACCCGACAGGGGGGGGCCTACGAGCAGTACTTC
CASRTRQGGAYEQYF
>NA|TRBJ2-3|NA|TRBV10-1
TGCGCCAGCAGTGAGTCCGGGGGCGGGAGAGGGACAGATACGCAGTATTTT
CASSESGGGRGTDTQYF
>few|TRBJ1-2|NA|TRBV5-6
TGTGCCAGCAGCTTGGTGGCCCACAACGGCTATGGCTACACCTTC
CASSLVAHNGYGYTF
>NA|TRBJ2-7|TRBD1|TRBV19
TGTGCCAGTACCCCCCGGGCGGGACAGGGAGTCTACGAGCAGTACTTC
CASTPRAGQGVYEQYF
>NA|TRBJ1-5|NA|TRBV27
TGTGCCAGCAGTTTCCAGAATCAGCCCCAGCATTTT
CASSFQNQPQHF
>medium-sized|TRBJ2-2|NA|TRBV7-2
TGTGCCAGCAGCTCGATTGAACAGCAGGCCACCGGGGAGCTGTTTTTT
CASSSIEQQATGELFF
>NA|TRBJ1-5|TRBD1|TRBV6-1
TGTGCCAGCAGTGAGGGACAGGGAGGGGGTCAGCCCCAGCATTTT
CASSEGQGGGQPQHF
>NA|TRBJ2-3|TRBD1|TRBV6-5
TGTGCCAGCAGTGGGACAGGGGGAACAGATACGCAGTATTTT
CASSGTGGTDTQYF
>NA|TRBJ1-6|NA|TRBV6-1
TGTGCCAGCAGTGAACGTTCAGGGTTTCGCTCACCCCTCCACTTT
CASSERSGFRSPLHF
>NA|TRBJ1-4|NA|TRBV5-1
TGCGCCAGCAGCTTAAGGGGTGCTAATGAAAAACTGTTTTTT
CASSLRGANEKLFF
>NA|TRBJ2-3|TRBD2|TRBV10-1
TGCGCCAGCAGTGAGACTCTAGCGGCAGATACGCAGTATTTT
CASSETLAADTQYF
>NA|TRBJ1-1|NA|TRBV5-6
TGTGCCAGCAGCTTGTATTCAGGGTCCTACGTGAACACTGAAGCTTTCTTT
CASSLYSGSYVNTEAFF
>NA|TRBJ1-4|NA|TRBV14
TGTGCCAGCAGCCAAGATCGGGGGGCCGTTGGAGAAAAACTGTTTTTT
CASSQDRGAVGEKLFF
>NA|TRBJ1-3|NA|TRBV30
TGTGCCTGGAGTAAAGGAAACACCATATATTTT
CAWSKGNTIYF
>NA|TRBJ1-5|NA|TRBV6-1
TGTGCCAGCAGTCTAGATCAGCCCCAGCATTTT
CASSLDQPQHF
>NA|TRBJ1-4|NA|TRBV28
TGTGCCAGCAGTTTCTTAGGAAAACTGTTTTTT
CASSFLGKLFF
>NA|TRBJ1-5|NA|TRBV2
TGTGCCAGCAGGGAGGGAGCAGGGGTCGGCAATCAGCCCCAGCATTTT
CASREGAGVGNQPQHF
>NA|TRBJ2-7|TRBD1|TRBV6-5
TGTGCCAGCAGGGACAGGGACAGCTCCTACGAGCAGTACTTC
CASRDRDSSYEQYF
>once|TRBJ2-2|NA|TRBV30
TGTGCCTGGAGTCAGGGTGCGGGAACCGGGGAGCTGTTTTTT
CAWSQGAGTGELFF
>NA|TRBJ2-5|NA|TRBV5-4
TGTGCCAGCAGCCTGGACAGACAAGAGACCCAGTACTTC
CASSLDRQETQYF
>NA|TRBJ1-1|NA|TRBV29-1
TGCAGCGTTGGGGGAAAACCTGAAGCTTTCTTT
CSVGGKPEAFF
>NA|TRBJ1-2|NA|TRBV5-4
TGTGCCAGCGGAACGGATGGCTACACCTTC
CASGTDGYTF
>NA|TRBJ1-2|TRBD1|TRBV5-6
TGTGCCAGCAGCTTGGGGACAGGGAGAGCCTATGGCTACACCTTC
CASSLGTGRAYGYTF
>NA|TRBJ2-1|NA|TRBV5-5
TGTGCCAGCAGCTTGAGGTCACTAGCCCGGGGAGAGCAGTTCTTC
CASSLRSLARGEQFF
>few|TRBJ1-1|NA|TRBV6-5
TGTGCCAGCAGTTACTCGAGAAACACTGAAGCTTTCTTT
CASSYSRNTEAFF
>NA|TRBJ2-2|NA|TRBV18
TGTGCCAGCTCACCATCGAGTGGGGACACCGGGGAGCTGTTTTTT
CASSPSSGDTGELFF
>NA|TRBJ1-5|NA|TRBV27
TGTGCCAGCAGTCCTAGGGGGGGGGTTCAGCCCCAGCATTTT
CASSPRGGVQPQHF
>NA|TRBJ2-7|NA|TRBV6-5
TGTGCCAGCGGACGCTCGGACGGGAACTACGAGCAGTACTTC
CASGRSDGNYEQYF
>NA|TRBJ2-1|NA|TRBV9
TGTGCCAGCAGCGTAGGTACTGAGCAGTTCTTC
CASSVGTEQFF
>NA|TRBJ2-3|NA|TRBV25-1
TGTGCCAGCAGGATTAGAGCCGGGGGCACAGATACGCAGTATTTT
CASRIRAGGTDTQYF
>NA|TRBJ1-1|NA|TRBV5-8
TGTGCCAGCAGCTTTCGCGCGAGGTACACTGAAGCTTTCTTT
CASSFRARYTEAFF
>NA|TRBJ2-1|NA|TRBV6-6
TGTGCCAGCAGTTCTTGGGGGCCTATGAATGAGCAGTTCTTC
CASSSWGPMNEQFF
>NA|TRBJ1-1|NA|TRBV18
TGTGCCAGCTCCCCTGAACTTAAGATGAACACTGAAGCTTTCTTT
CASSPELKMNTEAFF
>NA|TRBJ1-1|NA|TRBV7-2
TGTGCCAGCAGCTGGGTTGTGGGGCTCTCCAGCGAAGCTTTCTTT
CASSWVVGLSSEAFF
>NA|TRBJ1-1|NA|TRBV9
TGTGCCAGCAGTGCTGTAGAGTATTCCACTGAAGCTTTCTTT
CASSAVEYSTEAFF
>once|TRBJ1-5|NA|TRBV19
TGTGCTAGTAGCCCTTCAGGGGCAGATCAGCCCCAGCATTTT
CASSPSGADQPQHF
>few|TRBJ1-5|NA|TRBV27
TGTGCCAGCAGTGCCCGGACATCAGATCAGCCCCAGCATTTT
CASSARTSDQPQHF
>NA|TRBJ1-1|TRBD1|TRBV27
TGTGCCAGCAGTCGGAGGGGGCTTGGCCCCACTGAAGCTTTCTTT
CASSRRGLGPTEAFF
>NA|TRBJ2-1|TRBD2|TRBV7-9
TGTGCCAGCAGCTCTATGAGCGGGAGGGCGTCCTACAATGAGCAGTTCTTC
CASSSMSGRASYNEQFF
>few|TRBJ1-1|NA|TRBV30
TGTGCCTGGAGTCTTTTAGTGAACACTGAAGCTTTCTTT
CAWSLLVNTEAFF
>few|TRBJ1-1|TRBD1|TRBV5-1
TGCGCCAGCAGTCCCACGGGACAGGGGGACGCTTTCTTT
CASSPTGQGDAFF
>NA|TRBJ2-7|NA|TRBV2
TGTGCCAGCACCAGAGAAGCGGCTCACTACGAGCAGTACTTC
CASTREAAHYEQYF
>once|TRBJ1-6|TRBD1|TRBV19
TGTGCCAGTAGTGTCGATCCAGGGACAGCCCTCTCCTATAATTCACCCCTCCACTTT
CASSVDPGTALSYNSPLHF
>NA|TRBJ2-7|TRBD2|TRBV4-1
TGCGCCAGCAGCCAGGAGGGGACTAGCGGCGCCTACGAGCAGTACTTC
CASSQEGTSGAYEQYF
>few|TRBJ1-2|TRBD1|TRBV30
TGTGCCTGGAGCCCGGGACAGGACTTGGGCTACACCTTC
CAWSPGQDLGYTF
>NA|TRBJ1-1|NA|TRBV4-1
TGCGCCAGCAGCCAAGAGGGCAGGGAGGACACTGAAGCTTTCTTT
CASSQEGREDTEAFF
>NA|TRBJ2-2|NA|TRBV29-1
TGCAGCGTTGGCGGTACGGTGGGTACCGGGGAGCTGTTTTTT
CSVGGTVGTGELFF
>few|TRBJ1-6|TRBD1|TRBV5-1
TGCGCCAGCAGCTTGCGGACAGGTAATTCACCCCTCCACTTT
CASSLRTGNSPLHF
>once|TRBJ1-5|TRBD1|TRBV7-8
TGTGCCAGCAGCCGAGGGTCCCAGGGGGCCCAGCATTTT
CASSRGSQGAQHF
>NA|TRBJ1-1|TRBD1|TRBV9
TGTGCCAGCAGTGCCAGGGGGGATGAAGCTTTCTTT
CASSARGDEAFF
>NA|TRBJ2-7|NA|TRBV5-1
TGCGCCAGCAGCAGTCAGGGCTCCTACGAGCAGTACTTC
CASSSQGSYEQYF
>NA|TRBJ2-7|TRBD1|TRBV6-5
TGTGCCAGCACCTATGGACAGGGAGCCTACGAGCAGTACTTC
CASTYGQGAYEQYF